The present T cell receptor (beta chain) was sequenced within a study of T cells in Graves' hyperthyroidism and ophthalmopathy. Using RNA transcripts as the source, TCR beta CDR3 regions were amplified. First-round RT-PCR targeting the TCR CDR3 was performed with the HTBI primer set. TCRdb fed the multiplex PCR reads into MiXCR, producing one record per CDR3 protein. Of 500,000 to 600,000 distinct CDR3 sequences in the sample, approximately 20% are singletons; the top ten hold roughly 50%. This CDR3 contains 12 residues. Looked up from germline, CDR1 is SNHLY and CDR2 is FYNNEI. This clonotype was recorded once. The antigen is unknown. This could be a read error, since a much larger clone is one nucleotide away. Study-level results: Blood also carried most thyroid clonotypes expanded above 0.001.

The sample taken for sequencing was blood. This sequence joins TRBV2 and TRBJ2-7; the D gene is possibly TRBD1 (6 bases). The sequence was collected from a man aged 35-49 years with Graves' ophthalmopathy. The DNA of the CDR3 is TGTGCCGGCAGCCGGGGACATGAAAGGCAGTACTTC. Protein: CAGSRGHERQYF.